A single sample is the source of the 12 T cell receptor beta chains below, sequenced in a study of cytomegalovirus exposure and HLA in healthy donors. 60 Vbeta and 13 Jbeta primers were used in PCR. Method: immunoSEQ multiplex PCR; TCRdb's copy keeps in-frame clones and lacks some. The table shows about 190,000 clones, with approximately 70% occurring only once. Sequencing was done on a sample of PBMCs. The receptors were gathered from a woman aged 25-40 years in good health and CMV-seropositive.

This clone appeared a few times. The chain links TRBV16 to TRBJ2-7, with TRBD2 identical over 9 bases. The V segment lost 1 base and the J segment 2 bases; nucleotides outside the gene matches: 3. This CDR3 region has 15 residues. CDR1 KGHSY and CDR2 FQNENV come from the germline V gene. The CDR3 reads CASSQFLAGPYEQYF. The CDR3 coding sequence is TGTGCCAGCAGCCAATTCCTAGCGGGACCCTACGAGCAGTACTTC.

V is TRBV4-1 and J is TRBJ1-4, with 11 bases that match TRBD1. Per the germline V gene, CDR1 is MGHRA and CDR2 is YSYEKL. The CDR3 has 16 residues. The junction had 12 bases not matched to a gene; V was cut back by 3 bases and J by 12 bases. The CDR3 here is CASSQPARDRGVELFF. CDR3 DNA sequence: TGCGCCAGCAGCCAGCCGGCCCGGGACAGGGGGGTTGAACTGTTTTTT.

The chain carries TRBV14 and TRBJ2-1; no firm D call. The CDR3 is 12 residues long. CDR1 is SGHDN, CDR2 FVKESK, per germline. Trimming cost V 5 bases and J 6 bases, with 8 bases left between them. The CDR3 DNA reads TGTGCCAGCAGCTTCCGAGGCAATGAGCAGTTCTTC. This translates into CASSFRGNEQFF.

CDR3 residues: CASSQDRELAYEQYF. The CDR3 DNA reads TGTGCCAGCAGCCAGGACAGGGAGTTGGCCTACGAGCAGTACTTC. V and J are TRBV6-7 and TRBJ2-7; 8 nucleotides match TRBD1. Being an ORF, TRBV6-7 has a function that is uncertain. The CDR3 covers 15 residues. J gave up 2 bases and V 6 bases, and 9 bases lay outside the gene matches.

The chain has TRBV4-1 and TRBJ2-5, with D unclear. V gave up 2 bases and J gave up 2 bases, with 3 bases separating them. This CDR3 spans 12 amino acids. Germline values: CDR1 MGHRA, CDR2 YSYEKL. CDR3 residues: CASSQTQETQYF. Here the CDR3 DNA reads TGCGCCAGCAGCCAAACACAAGAGACCCAGTACTTC.

V gene TRBV6-6 combines with J gene TRBJ2-3; 8 bases line up with TRBD2. CDR1 MNHNY and CDR2 SVGAGI come from the germline V gene (reference sequence). Unmatched junction bases numbered 7, after V lost 6 bases and J lost 2 bases. The CDR3 is 15 residues long. CDR3 loop: CASSRLAGDTDTQYF. The CDR3 DNA reads TGTGCCAGCAGCCGGCTAGCGGGCGACACAGATACGCAGTATTTT.

The chain employs TRBV6-6 and TRBJ2-7, with 8 positions matching TRBD2. The CDR3 loop spans 13 amino acids. V lost 7 bases, J lost 3 bases, and 5 bases stayed unmatched. Germline-derived CDR1 and CDR2 are MNHNY and SVGAGI (reference sequence). Written as DNA, the CDR3 is TGTGCCAGCAATCGGGGGGGTCGCTACGAGCAGTACTTC. Its translation: CASNRGGRYEQYF.

The chain employs TRBV10-2 and TRBJ2-5, with a weak D call TRBD2 (6 bases). This CDR3 contains 14 residues. Germline V gene data show CDR1 as WSHSY and CDR2 as SAAADI. The germline V and J ends were trimmed by 8 bases and 3 bases, with 16 bases remaining between them. CDR3 nucleotides: TGCGCCAGCCGCGACTGGGGAGGTGAAGAGACCCAGTACTTC. It translates to CASRDWGGEETQYF.

This clone was counted a single time. CDR3 bases: TGTGCCAGCAGCTTAGGCCCCAGGGCCAGCAATCAGCCCCAGCATTTT. This codes for CASSLGPRASNQPQHF. The chain joins TRBV13 to TRBJ1-5, with D maybe TRBD1 (5 bases). V was shortened by 0 bases and J by 1 base, with 10 bases between the two germline ends. This CDR3 contains 16 residues. Per the germline V gene, CDR1 is PRHDT and CDR2 is FYEKMQ (reference sequence).

The chain has TRBV5-1 and TRBJ2-1; possibly TRBD2 for D (5 bases). In germline, CDR1 is SGHRS, CDR2 YFSETQ. The CDR3 runs 16 residues. V gave up 0 bases and J gave up 0 bases, with 10 bases separating them. CDR3 sequence: CASSLDRESSYNEQFF. The CDR3 DNA follows: TGCGCCAGCAGCTTGGATAGGGAGAGCTCCTACAATGAGCAGTTCTTC.

V is TRBV15 and J is TRBJ2-1; 8 nucleotides agree with TRBD2. In germline, CDR1 is LNHNV, CDR2 YYDKDF (reference sequence). The CDR3 is 16 residues long. Trimming cost V 5 bases and J 7 bases; bases outside gene matches: 13. The CDR3 DNA reads TGTGCCACCAGCCAACGTCCGGGGGGGGATAAGAATGAGCAGTTCTTC. Translating it yields CATSQRPGGDKNEQFF. The whole variable domain, remainder taken from reference TRBV15 and TRBJ2-1, is DAMVIQNPRYQVTQFGKPVTLSCSQTLNHNVMYWYQQKSSQAPKLLFHYYDKDFNNEADTPDNFQSRRPNTSFCFLDIRSPGLGDTAMYLCATSQRPGGDKNEQFFGPGTRLTVL.

This clone came up once. The chain is built from TRBV7-9 and TRBJ2-5; the match to TRBD1 covers 8 bases. J lost 0 bases, V lost 5 bases, and 17 bases had no gene match. Germline assignment: CDR1 SEHNR and CDR2 FQNEAQ (reference sequence). The CDR3 is 19 residues long. DNA of the CDR3: TGTGCCAGCAGCCCTCGACCAAAGGACAGGGAAAAGTACCAAGAGACCCAGTACTTC. Translation gives CASSPRPKDREKYQETQYF.